A selection of T cell receptor beta chains follows, all from one sample in a study of CD8+ T cells in alopecia areata. Sequencing was performed with immunoSEQ multiplex PCR; in TCRdb, only in-frame clones are kept and a portion is missing. The sample carries 130,000 to 150,000 clones, 87% recorded once. The sample in question was CD8+ T cells sorted from blood, obtained at week 0. All receptors come from a human donor with alopecia areata. CDR3s include the opening cysteine and the closing phenylalanine or tryptophan.

j_gene | len | v_gene | CDR3aa
TRBJ2-1 | 15 | TRBV27 | CASSFGTSSYNEQFF
TRBJ2-7 | 12 | TRBV12-5 | CASGLFTDEQYF
TRBJ2-3 | 13 | TRBV29-1 | CSLVEGSTDTQYF
TRBJ2-1 | 17 | TRBV28 | CASSPLAGPSSYNEQFF
TRBJ2-1 | 12 | TRBV11-2 | CASSATSNEQFF
TRBJ2-2 | 17 | TRBV27 | CASTLVPGKLNTGELFF
TRBJ2-1 | 15 | TRBV19 | CASSIGAGAGNEQFF
TRBJ1-2 | 14 | TRBV30 | CAWSVRSGLHGYTF
TRBJ1-3 | 12 | TRBV5-1 | CASRDSGNTIYF
TRBJ1-5 | 14 | TRBV5-1 | CASSSDSPSQPQHF
TRBJ2-7 | 13 | TRBV7-6 | CASSLRRGYEQYF
TRBJ2-5 | 17 | TRBV5-5 | CASSLDPSGTSVETQYF
TRBJ2-3 | 15 | TRBV6-6 | CASRSGLAGTDTQYF
TRBJ1-1 | 14 | TRBV29-1 | CSVEDRQVNTEAFF
TRBJ2-7 | 14 | TRBV27 | CASSLAAWNYEQYF
TRBJ2-2 | 16 | TRBV7-3 | CASSLWQGQNTGELFF
TRBJ1-2 | 13 | TRBV19 | CASSIGRLSGYTF
TRBJ1-1 | 13 | TRBV11-2 | CASSLGIGTEAFF
TRBJ1-1 | 14 | TRBV14 | CASRGLTGNTEAFF
TRBJ2-1 | 14 | TRBV5-6 | CASSVATGLGEQFF
TRBJ2-5 | 15 | TRBV30 | CAWGLAGGVAETQYF
TRBJ2-7 | 13 | TRBV19 | CASSRDRTYEQYF